One and the same sample provided the 32 T cell receptor beta chains below, sequenced in a study of post-analysis software for immune sequencing data. Their cognate antigens are unknown. Study results and caveats: Controls showed lower frequencies than patients for several TRBV segments, and TRBV5-6, TRBV5-1 and TRBV20-1 were among these.

Unique molecular identifiers had been added to the TCR beta cDNA libraries. TCRdb called the PCR reads again in MiXCR, with one record for every CDR3 protein. The sample lists about 380,000 distinct CDR3 sequences, around a third occurring once. Material for sequencing was blood. Receptors were obtained from a girl aged 5-17 years with multiple sclerosis.

The chain employs TRBV25-1 and TRBJ2-5; 9 bases are a match to TRBD1. The DNA end favors TRBJ2-7, so the J call may be wrong. Per the germline V gene, CDR1 is MGHDK and CDR2 is SYGVNS. The CDR3 length is 16 residues. The CDR3 spells CASSGTRQGDNYEQYF. The CDR3 region has the DNA TGTGCCAGCAGTGGGACCCGACAGGGGGACAACTACGAGCAGTACTTC.

Only a few counts were recorded for this clonotype. The chain couples TRBV18 to TRBJ1-6; possible D gene TRBD1, 6 bases. In germline, CDR1 is KGHSH, CDR2 LQKENI. Trimming took 4 bases from V and 6 from J, leaving 10 bases between them. The CDR3 has 14 amino acids. CDR3 bases: TGTGCCAGCTCACTGGACAGAGCTAATTCACCCCTCCACTTT. It encodes CASSLDRANSPLHF. The variable domain in full, completed from reference TRBV18 and TRBJ1-6, reads NAGVMQNPRHLVRRRGQEARLRCSPMKGHSHVYWYRQLPEEGLKFMVYLQKENIIDESGMPKERFSAEFPKEGPSILRIQQVVRGDSAAYFCASSLDRANSPLHFGNGTRLTVT.

The chain has TRBV20-1 and TRBJ2-5, with D perhaps TRBD1 (6 bases). The CDR3 is made up of 16 amino acids. Per the germline V gene, CDR1 is DFQATT and CDR2 is SNEGSKA (reference sequence). The V end was cut by 5 bases, the J end by 2 bases, with 21 bases between. This CDR3 is CSASTYREVRQETQYF. The CDR3 nucleotides read TGCAGTGCTTCTACTTACAGGGAAGTGAGGCAAGAGACCCAGTACTTC.

A few counts support this clonotype. The chain couples TRBV11-1 to TRBJ2-5; D gene ambiguous. The germline V gene encodes CDR1 SGHAT and CDR2 FQDESV (reference sequence). V was clipped by 5 bases and J by 6 bases, with 16 bases between them. The CDR3 consists of 14 residues. The CDR3 DNA reads as TGTGCCAGCAGCGAACCAGGAGTTGGGAAGACCCAGTACTTC. Its translation is CASSEPGVGKTQYF.

This clonotype has only a few counts. The chain uses TRBV6-6 and TRBJ2-1; 8 bases are shared with TRBD1. V lost 2 bases to trimming and J lost 5 bases; unmatched junction nucleotides: 5. Germline V gene sequence: CDR1 MNHNY, CDR2 SVGAGI (reference sequence). The CDR3 loop spans 15 amino acids. CDR3: CASSYRQGWDNEQFF. The CDR3 bases are TGTGCCAGCAGTTACCGACAGGGGTGGGACAATGAGCAGTTCTTC.

This clonotype was counted between two and nine times. The CDR3 DNA follows: TGCGCCAGCTTTACCGAGGACAGCGACACAGATACGCAGTATTTT. Amino acids: CASFTEDSDTDTQYF. The chain links TRBV5-1 to TRBJ2-3, with D possibly being TRBD1 (6 bases). Germline assignment: CDR1 SGHRS and CDR2 YFSETQ. Trimming removed 7 bases from V and 2 bases from J, with 17 bases in between. The CDR3 is 15 amino acids.

The CDR3 nucleotides read TGTGCCAGCAGTCGAAACCTTGACAGGGGGCCGTACTTC. Amino acids: CASSRNLDRGPYF. This chain connects TRBV12-3 or TRBV12-4 to TRBJ2-5, with 10 bases lining up with TRBD1. The CDR3 sequence is 13 residues long. The junction had 10 bases not matched to a gene; V was cut back by 5 bases and J by 13 bases.

The count of this clonotype is one. V usage is TRBV7-9 and J usage is TRBJ2-7; tentative D call: TRBD2 (5 bases). Germline V lookup: CDR1 SEHNR, CDR2 FQNEAQ (reference sequence). This CDR3 region has 15 residues. CDR3 region: CVSSPREGPSYEQYF. CDR3 DNA sequence: TGTGTCAGTAGCCCCCGAGAGGGTCCTTCCTACGAGCAGTACTTC.

This clonotype appeared a few times. As DNA, the CDR3 is TGCAGTGCTCGACAACAGGGGGCTTCCTACAATGAGCAGTTCTTC. As protein: CSARQQGASYNEQFF. The rearrangement joins TRBV20-1 to TRBJ2-1, with 9 bases lining up with TRBD1. The CDR3 extends over 15 amino acids. Unmatched junction bases numbered 6, after V lost 5 bases and J lost 1 base. CDR1 is DFQATT, CDR2 SNEGSKA, per germline (reference sequence).

CDR3 bases: TGTGCCAGCAGCGCCGGACAGGGATCCTACAATGAGCAGTACTTC. The encoded protein is CASSAGQGSYNEQYF. The rearrangement links TRBV9 to TRBJ2-1; the match to TRBD1 covers 8 bases. Near its end, the DNA agrees better with TRBJ2-7, so the J call may be wrong. The CDR3 has 15 residues. CDR1 and CDR2 from the germline V gene are SGDLS and YYNGEE.

This clonotype was seen a handful of times. The chain joins TRBV20-1 to TRBJ2-3, with 8 bases aligning to TRBD2. The junction had 4 bases not matched to a gene; V was cut back by 0 bases and J by 2 bases. The CDR3 totals 15 residues. The germline gives CDR1 DFQATT, CDR2 SNEGSKA (reference sequence). CDR3 sequence (DNA): TGCAGTGCTAGAGATCTGGGACTAGTCACAGATACGCAGTATTTT. Its translation: CSARDLGLVTDTQYF.

This clonotype occurred a few times. This rearrangement joins TRBV2 to TRBJ2-2, with TRBD2 matching over 15 bases. In germline, CDR1 is SNHLY, CDR2 FYNNEI. The CDR3 length is 16 residues. Germline trimming cut 6 bases from V and 5 bases from J; bases unmatched to any gene: 4. The CDR3 coding sequence is TGTGCCAGCAGCTGGACTAGCGGGGGGGCAACCGGGGAGCTGTTTTTT. Translation: CASSWTSGGATGELFF.

This clonotype showed up just a few times. J is TRBJ1-1 and V is TRBV3-1; a possible D gene is TRBD1 (6 bases). Trimming pared 6 bases from V and 3 bases from J, leaving 11 bases between. Looked up from germline, CDR1 is LGHDT and CDR2 is YNNKEL (reference sequence). The CDR3 runs to 13 residues. CDR3 sequence reads: CASSPGEYTEAFF. In DNA form, the CDR3 reads TGTGCCAGCAGTCCAGGGGAGTACACTGAAGCTTTCTTT.

The chain links TRBV6-5 to TRBJ2-5; TRBD2 might be the D (6 bases). Trimming stripped 9 bases from V and 5 bases from J, with 13 bases between. The CDR3 is 12 residues long. Germline V lookup: CDR1 MNHEY, CDR2 SVGAGI. This CDR3 reads CARQGGGETQYF. In DNA form, the CDR3 reads TGTGCCAGGCAGGGAGGTGGGGAGACCCAGTACTTC.

J is TRBJ2-3 and V is TRBV12-3 or TRBV12-4; D not resolved. The CDR3 is 10 amino acids. V dropped 3 bases and J dropped 8 bases, with 3 bases sitting between them. CDR3 sequence reads: CASSLSTQYF. CDR3 nucleotides: TGTGCCAGCAGTTTGTCTACGCAGTATTTT.

This clonotype was observed a handful of times. This sequence joins TRBV20-1 and TRBJ2-3, with 10 nucleotides matching TRBD2. CDR3 length: 16 amino acids. J was trimmed by 7 bases and V by 4 bases; bases with no gene match: 14. Germline V gene lookup returns CDR1 DFQATT and CDR2 SNEGSKA (reference sequence). This CDR3 is CSAIARLAGPPNTQYF. The CDR3 region has the DNA TGCAGTGCTATAGCCAGACTAGCGGGCCCACCTAATACGCAGTATTTT.

The chain carries TRBV6-5 and TRBJ2-7, with D possibly being TRBD2 (5 bases). The CDR3 is 14 amino acids. The V end was cut by 5 bases, the J end by 3 bases, with 14 bases between. CDR1 and CDR2 (germline): MNHEY, SVGAGI. The CDR3 sequence: CASSPLRGIYEQYF. The CDR3 DNA reads TGTGCCAGCAGTCCTTTACGGGGTATCTACGAGCAGTACTTC.

The chain has TRBV7-2 and TRBJ1-4; D is ambiguous. The V gene's germline CDR1 is SGHTA and CDR2 FQGNSA. The CDR3 spans 15 residues. Trimming pared 4 bases from V and 3 bases from J, leaving 12 bases between. The CDR3 DNA sequence: TGTGCCAGCAGCTCACCGCGGGAGCCTAATGAAAAACTGTTTTTT. Amino acids: CASSSPREPNEKLFF.

As regards this clonotype: Since a much larger clone is just one base distant, this may be a read error. V and J are TRBV18 and TRBJ2-1; TRBD1 matches 11 bases. CDR1 and CDR2 from the germline V gene are KGHSH and LQKENI. CDR3 length: 16 amino acids. For the CDR3, the DNA is TGTGCCAGCCCACCACCGGGACAGGGGGTAAGCAATGAGCAGTTCTTC. Translating it yields CASPPPGQGVSNEQFF.

This sequence joins TRBV12-3 or TRBV12-4 and TRBJ2-3, with D possibly matching TRBD1 (6 bases). Trimming stripped 3 bases from V and 6 bases from J, with 16 bases between. The CDR3 has 15 amino acids. The CDR3 nucleotides read TGTGCCAGCAGTTTGCAGGGGCCGAATTTGGATACGCAGTATTTT. Translation gives CASSLQGPNLDTQYF.

This clonotype was seen more than once but under ten times. The chain combines TRBV29-1 with TRBJ2-3; maybe TRBD2 (5 bases). The germline V gene encodes CDR1 SQVTM and CDR2 ANQGSEA. This CDR3 has 14 residues. Trimming removed 4 bases from V and 7 bases from J, with 18 bases in between. The CDR3 DNA reads as TGCAGCGTTGGTGAGGGTGGTGTAACACATACGCAGTATTTT. Protein product: CSVGEGGVTHTQYF.

This clonotype was counted between two and nine times. The J gene is TRBJ1-4, the V gene TRBV7-9, with TRBD1 matching 7 bases. Germline V CDR1 and CDR2: SEHNR, FQNEAQ (reference sequence). The CDR3 length is 13 residues. After removal of 6 bases from V and 8 bases from J, the junction contained 6 bases not matched to a gene. Written as DNA, the CDR3 is TGTGCCAGCAGGACAGGGTTGCGAGAAAAACTGTTTTTT. Protein sequence: CASRTGLREKLFF.

This clonotype was recorded once. The chain carries TRBV29-1 and TRBJ1-4; 10 bases agree with TRBD1. Germline trimming cut 5 bases from V and 8 bases from J; bases unmatched to any gene: 14. Germline loops: CDR1 SQVTM, CDR2 ANQGSEA. CDR3 length equals 16 residues. CDR3: CSVLGQGGFDQEKLFF. The CDR3, as DNA: TGCAGCGTTCTTGGACAGGGGGGCTTTGACCAAGAAAAACTGTTTTTT. Variable domain in full (rest from reference TRBV29-1 and TRBJ1-4): SAVISQKPSRDICQRGTSLTIQCQVDSQVTMMFWYRQQPGQSLTLIATANQGSEATYESGFVIDKFPISRPNLTFSTLTVSNMSPEDSSIYLCSVLGQGGFDQEKLFFGSGTQLSVL.

This clonotype was seen only a few times. V gene TRBV6-5 combines with J gene TRBJ2-4, with 9 bases aligning to TRBD1. This CDR3 is built from 14 residues. CDR1 is MNHEY, CDR2 SVGAGI, per germline. After removal of 0 bases from V and 7 bases from J, the junction contained 1 base not matched to a gene. The CDR3 DNA sequence: TGTGCCAGCAGTTACTCTGGGACAGGGAACATTCAGTACTTC. Translating gives CASSYSGTGNIQYF.

This clonotype came up a few times. The V and J genes are TRBV7-9 and TRBJ1-2, with a tentative D call TRBD1 (5 bases). The CDR3 spans 15 residues. Germline assignment: CDR1 SEHNR and CDR2 FQNEAQ (reference sequence). V was cut by 4 bases and J by 2 bases, with 14 bases left in between. The CDR3 is CASSSRGETNYGYTF. The CDR3 DNA follows: TGTGCCAGCAGCTCGAGGGGCGAAACCAACTATGGCTACACCTTC.

This chain uses TRBV4-1 with TRBJ2-7; TRBD1 agrees at 10 bases. Per the germline V gene, CDR1 is MGHRA and CDR2 is YSYEKL. CDR3 length: 15 residues. J gave up 5 bases and V 2 bases, and 6 bases lay outside the gene matches. DNA for the CDR3: TGCGCCAGCAGCCAAAACTGGGACAGGGGACACGAGCAGTACTTC. Its translation: CASSQNWDRGHEQYF.

In this sample, this clonotype turned up once. The chain combines TRBV29-1 with TRBJ2-4; the D gene is possibly TRBD2 (5 bases). V was cut by 6 bases and J by 3 bases, with 15 bases left in between. CDR3 length: 14 residues. CDR1 and CDR2 from the germline V gene are SQVTM and ANQGSEA. CDR3 sequence: CSVYPREGKNIQYF. The CDR3 DNA is TGCAGCGTCTACCCTCGAGAGGGCAAAAACATTCAGTACTTC.

This clonotype was counted between two and nine times. The rearrangement joins TRBV10-3 to TRBJ1-5; no firm D call. This CDR3 has 13 amino acids. Germline-derived CDR1 and CDR2 are ENHRY and SYGVKD. The ends were cut back, 3 bases at V and 2 bases at J, with 5 bases in the middle. The CDR3 sequence is CAISDGGNQPQHF. The CDR3, as DNA: TGTGCCATCAGTGATGGGGGCAATCAGCCCCAGCATTTT.

The sample holds many counts of this clonotype. This rearrangement joins TRBV23-1 to TRBJ2-7, with D possibly being TRBD2 (5 bases). TRBV23-1 is recorded as an ORF, its role being uncertain. This CDR3 has 19 residues. The V and J ends lost 0 bases and 0 bases respectively, with 21 bases between them. The CDR3 coding sequence is TGCGCCAGCAGTCAATCGTCCTACGAATGGGAAGAGGGCTCCTACGAGCAGTACTTC. It codes for CASSQSSYEWEEGSYEQYF.

The genes are TRBV5-1 and TRBJ1-1; D possibly corresponds to TRBD1 (5 bases). The CDR3 is made up of 15 amino acids. The V gene's germline CDR1 is SGHRS and CDR2 YFSETQ. Trimming removed 0 bases from V and 4 bases from J, with 13 bases in between. CDR3 loop: CASSLAIKGSTEAFF. The CDR3 nucleotides are TGCGCCAGCAGCTTGGCCATCAAGGGGAGCACTGAAGCTTTCTTT.

V usage is TRBV5-1 and J usage is TRBJ2-5; 7 bases are shared with TRBD1. V lost 1 base, J lost 5 bases, and 11 bases stayed unmatched. Germline V gene data show CDR1 as SGHRS and CDR2 as YFSETQ. The CDR3 covers 16 residues. CDR3 protein: CASSLTGAAKEETQYF. CDR3 bases: TGCGCCAGCAGCTTGACAGGGGCGGCCAAGGAGGAGACCCAGTACTTC.

This clonotype was recorded many times. The chain carries TRBV5-1 and TRBJ2-7; weak D call: TRBD1 (6 bases). The CDR3 sequence is 14 residues long. CDR1 and CDR2 from the germline V gene are SGHRS and YFSETQ. Trimming cost V 4 bases and J 2 bases, with 13 bases left between them. CDR3 sequence (DNA): TGCGCCAGCAGCCCGGACAGTTATACCTACGAGCAGTACTTC. Translating gives CASSPDSYTYEQYF.